Below, 31 T cell receptor beta chains from the same sample are listed, as sequenced in a study of blood T cell repertoires in COVID-19. Measured with immunoSEQ multiplex PCR; TCRdb has only the in-frame clones, and not every one. The profile shows about 57,000 clones, about four fifths of them singletons. The material sequenced was peripheral blood. The receptors shown here come from a woman aged 80 or over with acute or convalescent COVID-19.

The rearrangement uses TRBV6-6 and TRBJ1-3, with D possibly matching TRBD1 (5 bases). The V and J ends lost 1 base and 3 bases respectively, with 10 bases between them. The CDR3 loop spans 15 amino acids. The germline V gene has CDR1 MNHNY and CDR2 SVGAGI (reference sequence). The CDR3 bases are TGTGCCAGCAGTTACTGGGGCGGGAATGGAAACACCATATATTTT. It codes for CASSYWGGNGNTIYF.

The V and J genes are TRBV19 and TRBJ2-2; 8 nucleotides match TRBD2. This CDR3 region has 14 residues. Germline CDR1 is LNHDA and CDR2 is SQIVND (reference sequence). The V segment lost 9 bases and the J segment 4 bases; nucleotides outside the gene matches: 7. The CDR3 region has the DNA TGTGCCAGCGAAGCGGGAGTGGGCACCGGGGAGCTGTTTTTT. Protein sequence: CASEAGVGTGELFF.

V usage is TRBV7-3 and J usage is TRBJ2-2; D is perhaps TRBD1 (5 bases). CDR1 is SGHTA and CDR2 is FQGTGA in the germline V gene. The CDR3 length is 14 residues. The V and J ends lost 5 bases and 5 bases respectively, with 12 bases between them. The CDR3, as DNA: TGTGCCAGCAGCCAGGATCCAGGGACCGGGGAGCTGTTTTTT. As protein: CASSQDPGTGELFF.

The chain carries TRBV29-1 and TRBJ1-1; possibly TRBD1 for D (6 bases). The CDR3 totals 12 residues. From germline, CDR1 is SQVTM and CDR2 ANQGSEA. V shed 7 bases and J shed 1 base, with 10 bases lying between them. CDR3 in DNA: TGCAGCGGTGCACAGGGGAACACTGAAGCTTTCTTT. Encoded protein: CSGAQGNTEAFF. The complete variable domain, with remaining parts taken from reference TRBV29-1 and TRBJ1-1, reads SAVISQKPSRDICQRGTSLTIQCQVDSQVTMMFWYRQQPGQSLTLIATANQGSEATYESGFVIDKFPISRPNLTFSTLTVSNMSPEDSSIYLCSGAQGNTEAFFGQGTRLTVV.

This clone was counted a few times. The rearrangement joins TRBV5-1 to TRBJ2-1; TRBD1 matches 9 bases. Germline loops: CDR1 SGHRS, CDR2 YFSETQ. The trim removed 2 bases at V and 2 bases at J, leaving 5 bases unmatched. This CDR3 spans 16 amino acids. The CDR3, as DNA: TGCGCCAGCAGCTTTACAGGGGGCCCACCCTACAATGAGCAGTTCTTC. As protein: CASSFTGGPPYNEQFF.

A few counts support this clone. The chain uses TRBV28 and TRBJ2-3, with 8 bases fitting TRBD2. CDR3 length: 16 residues. J lost 3 bases, V lost 5 bases, and 10 bases had no gene match. CDR1 MDHEN and CDR2 SYDVKM come from the germline V gene. The DNA for the CDR3 is TGTGCCAGCAGTCCAACAGGACTAGCTGATACAGATACGCAGTATTTT. Amino acids: CASSPTGLADTDTQYF.

The chain joins TRBV6-5 to TRBJ1-3; 8 bases match TRBD1. Germline V gives CDR1 MNHEY, CDR2 SVGAGI. The CDR3 is 13 amino acids. The V segment lost 6 bases and the J segment 8 bases; nucleotides outside the gene matches: 6. CDR3 loop: CASSSRGRDTIYF. DNA for the CDR3: TGTGCCAGCAGCTCCAGGGGGCGCGACACCATATATTTT.

The rearrangement uses TRBV12-3 or TRBV12-4 and TRBJ1-4; D is uncertain. Trimming took 6 bases from V and 8 from J, leaving 13 bases between them. CDR3 size: 13 residues. This CDR3 reads CASSPGVGEKLFF. CDR3 nucleotides: TGTGCCAGCAGCCCCGGGGTTGGAGAAAAACTGTTTTTT.

The chain carries TRBV2 and TRBJ2-7; weak D call: TRBD1 (5 bases). Germline V lookup: CDR1 SNHLY, CDR2 FYNNEI. The CDR3 consists of 12 residues. V lost 6 bases to trimming and J lost 2 bases, with 8 bases between them. The CDR3 protein is CASSVTAYEQYF. In nucleotides, the CDR3 is TGTGCCAGCAGCGTGACAGCCTACGAGCAGTACTTC.

The V gene is TRBV27, the J gene TRBJ2-1, with 7 positions matching TRBD2. This CDR3 has 17 residues. Looked up from germline, CDR1 is MNHEY and CDR2 is SMNVEV (reference sequence). J lost 2 bases, V lost 8 bases, and 15 bases had no gene match. CDR3 protein: CASGPQGSGVPYNEQFF. CDR3 bases: TGTGCCAGCGGGCCGCAGGGAAGCGGGGTTCCCTACAATGAGCAGTTCTTC.

The rearrangement joins TRBV7-2 to TRBJ2-5; the match to TRBD2 covers 13 bases. The junction had 13 bases not matched to a gene; V was cut back by 5 bases and J by 7 bases. This CDR3 contains 17 residues. Per germline, CDR1 SGHTA and CDR2 FQGNSA. CDR3 sequence (DNA): TGTGCCAGCAGCAGACGGACTAGCGGGGGCCAGGCTGGGACCCAGTACTTC. This gives the protein CASSRRTSGGQAGTQYF.

This clone came up a few times. V and J are TRBV28 and TRBJ2-7, with D unclear. The length of the CDR3 is 13 residues. CDR1 and CDR2 (germline): MDHEN, SYDVKM. Trimming removed 5 bases from V and 6 bases from J, with 14 bases in between. CDR3 in DNA: TGTGCCAGCAGTCCAGACTGGCTGGGCGAGCAGTACTTC. Protein: CASSPDWLGEQYF.

V gene TRBV6-1 combines with J gene TRBJ1-6; 10 bases are a match to TRBD1. The V gene end was trimmed by 6 bases and the J gene end by 7 bases; junction bases not matched to a gene: 6. CDR3 length equals 15 residues. Per the germline V gene, CDR1 is MNHNS and CDR2 is SASEGT. The CDR3 DNA is TGTGCCAGCAGGACCGGGACAGGGGACAATTCACCCCTCCACTTT. The encoded protein is CASRTGTGDNSPLHF.

The J gene is TRBJ2-3, the V gene TRBV7-2; the D gene is possibly TRBD2 (6 bases). CDR3 size: 15 residues. Germline CDR1 is SGHTA and CDR2 is FQGNSA. Trimming removed 2 bases at V and 2 bases at J, with 11 bases between. CDR3 DNA sequence: TGTGCCAGCAGCTTATGGGGGAGGAACACAGATACGCAGTATTTT. Protein sequence: CASSLWGRNTDTQYF.

The gene calls are TRBV9 and TRBJ1-1, with D possibly TRBD1 on 5 matching bases. The ends were cut back, 2 bases at V and 1 base at J, with 6 bases in the middle. CDR3 length: 13 residues. The germline CDR1 and CDR2 sequences are SGDLS and YYNGEE. The CDR3 loop is CASSVTGNTEAFF. For the CDR3, the DNA is TGTGCCAGCAGCGTTACAGGGAACACTGAAGCTTTCTTT.

J is TRBJ2-6 and V is TRBV2; D gene uncertain. The CDR3 spans 15 residues. Germline V CDR1 and CDR2: SNHLY, FYNNEI. Trimming pared 1 base from V and 2 bases from J, leaving 6 bases between. CDR3 loop: CASSEGGTGANVLTF. The CDR3 nucleotides read TGTGCCAGCAGTGAAGGCGGAACTGGGGCCAACGTCCTGACTTTC.

Here the CDR3 reads CASSRTGTVEGYTF. In DNA, the CDR3 is TGTGCCAGCAGTAGGACAGGGACTGTAGAAGGCTACACCTTC. This rearrangement joins TRBV6-5 to TRBJ1-2, with TRBD1 matching 8 bases. After removal of 5 bases from V and 8 bases from J, the junction contained 10 bases not matched to a gene. This CDR3 is 14 amino acids long. Germline V gene sequence: CDR1 MNHEY, CDR2 SVGAGI.

V is TRBV4-1 and J is TRBJ2-7; TRBD2 agrees at 7 bases. CDR1 MGHRA and CDR2 YSYEKL come from the germline V gene. This CDR3 is 14 amino acids long. The V and J ends lost 5 bases and 3 bases, in that order; junction bases with no gene match: 7. Written as DNA, the CDR3 is TGCGCCAGCAGCGACGGGACGGGAGGCTACGAGCAGTACTTC. Residues: CASSDGTGGYEQYF.

V usage is TRBV5-1 and J usage is TRBJ2-5; D ambiguous. The CDR3 covers 12 residues. CDR1 is SGHRS, CDR2 YFSETQ, per germline. The ends were cut back, 0 bases at V and 4 bases at J, with 4 bases in the middle. CDR3 bases: TGCGCCAGCAGCTTGGCTCGAGAGACCCAGTACTTC. The encoded protein is CASSLARETQYF. The full variable domain, in which reference TRBV5-1 and TRBJ2-5 provide the parts outside the CDR3, is KAGVTQTPRYLIKTRGQQVTLSCSPISGHRSVSWYQQTPGQGLQFLFEYFSETQRNKGNFPGRFSGRQFSNSRSEMNVSTLELGDSALYLCASSLARETQYFGPGTRLLVL.

The chain has TRBV5-1 and TRBJ2-3; 12 bases fit TRBD2. The CDR3 loop spans 14 amino acids. Germline trimming cut 7 bases from V and 0 bases from J; bases unmatched to any gene: 0. Germline CDR1 is SGHRS and CDR2 is YFSETQ. Here the CDR3 DNA reads TGCGCCAGCGGGACTAGCGGGAGCACAGATACGCAGTATTTT. Its protein is CASGTSGSTDTQYF. The whole variable domain, filled in from reference TRBV5-1 and TRBJ2-3, reads KAGVTQTPRYLIKTRGQQVTLSCSPISGHRSVSWYQQTPGQGLQFLFEYFSETQRNKGNFPGRFSGRQFSNSRSEMNVSTLELGDSALYLCASGTSGSTDTQYFGPGTRLTVL.

The rearrangement uses TRBV18 and TRBJ1-1, with unresolved D. CDR1 is KGHSH and CDR2 is LQKENI in the germline V gene. V was shortened by 3 bases and J by 5 bases, with 16 bases between the two germline ends. This CDR3 spans 15 amino acids. The CDR3 DNA reads as TGTGCCAGCTCACCCGGGATTGAACCGAGAACTGAAGCTTTCTTT. Amino acid sequence: CASSPGIEPRTEAFF.

The genes are TRBV6-1 and TRBJ1-3, with a possible D match to TRBD1 (5 bases). Germline V gene sequence: CDR1 MNHNS, CDR2 SASEGT. The V end lost 2 bases, the J end lost 1 base, and 15 bases lay between the germline ends. This CDR3 is built from 17 residues. In DNA, the CDR3 is TGTGCCAGCAGTGAATGGGGGGGTCCAGGGTCTGGAAACACCATATATTTT. Translation gives CASSEWGGPGSGNTIYF.

This rearrangement joins TRBV18 to TRBJ1-2; D may be TRBD1 (6 bases). With 10 bases removed from V and 3 bases from J, the gap between germline ends came to 15 bases. The CDR3 runs to 13 residues. Germline V gene lookup returns CDR1 KGHSH and CDR2 LQKENI. CDR3 nucleotide sequence: TGTGCCACCCGCGGGGGGCTGGACTATGGCTACACCTTC. Protein sequence: CATRGGLDYGYTF.

This chain links TRBV19 with TRBJ1-1; 8 positions match TRBD1. Germline-derived CDR1 and CDR2 are LNHDA and SQIVND (reference sequence). Trimming took 7 bases from V and 0 from J; bases not matched to a gene: 4. The CDR3 has 14 amino acids. The CDR3 loop is CASTQDRVNTEAFF. In nucleotides, the CDR3 is TGTGCCAGTACCCAGGACAGGGTGAACACTGAAGCTTTCTTT. Using reference TRBV19 and TRBJ1-1 for the parts outside the CDR3, the full variable domain is DGGITQSPKYLFRKEGQNVTLSCEQNLNHDAMYWYRQDPGQGLRLIYYSQIVNDFQKGDIAEGYSVSREKKESFPLTVTSAQKNPTAFYLCASTQDRVNTEAFFGQGTRLTVV.

This clone was picked up one time. V gene TRBV5-1 combines with J gene TRBJ2-5; TRBD1 might be the D (7 bases). The germline V gene encodes CDR1 SGHRS and CDR2 YFSETQ. The CDR3 is 15 residues long. V gave up 3 bases and J gave up 2 bases, with 14 bases separating them. Here the CDR3 DNA reads TGCGCCAGCAGCTGGGGTCCAGGGGGGCAAGAGACCCAGTACTTC. This codes for CASSWGPGGQETQYF.

This rearrangement joins TRBV3-1 (or the pseudogene TRBV3-2) to TRBJ1-5; 12 bases align to TRBD1. The CDR3 is made up of 19 amino acids. Trimming cost V 4 bases and J 2 bases; bases outside gene matches: 12. Germline V gene lookup returns CDR1 LGHDT and CDR2 YNNKEL (reference sequence). The CDR3 is CASSPLRGQGAKGNQPQHF. In DNA form, the CDR3 reads TGTGCCAGCAGCCCCCTCCGGGGACAGGGGGCGAAAGGCAATCAGCCCCAGCATTTT.

V is TRBV27 and J is TRBJ1-6, with a possible D match to TRBD1 (6 bases). The germline V and J ends were trimmed by 3 bases and 10 bases, with 19 bases remaining between them. Germline values: CDR1 MNHEY, CDR2 SMNVEV (reference sequence). This CDR3 comprises 16 residues. In DNA, the CDR3 is TGTGCCAGCAGTTTGGGTTGGGGCAGGGGTAGGTCACCCCTCCACTTT. Translated, it gives CASSLGWGRGRSPLHF.

This chain connects TRBV7-8 to TRBJ1-1, with a weak D call TRBD1 (5 bases). Germline V gene sequence: CDR1 SGHVS, CDR2 FQNEAQ. V lost 3 bases to trimming and J lost 1 base, with 9 bases between them. This CDR3 has 14 amino acids. The DNA of the CDR3 is TGTGCCAGCAGCTTTATGACAGCGAACACTGAAGCTTTCTTT. Amino acid sequence: CASSFMTANTEAFF.

V and J are TRBV4-2 and TRBJ1-6; TRBD1 might be the D (5 bases). Trimming removed 0 bases at V and 8 bases at J, with 11 bases between. The CDR3 has 15 amino acids. Germline loops: CDR1 LGHNA, CDR2 YNFKEQ. The CDR3 DNA follows: TGTGCCAGCAGCCAAGATAGTGGAGGGGATTCACCCCTCCACTTT. Amino acids: CASSQDSGGDSPLHF.

V is TRBV4-1 and J is TRBJ1-2; 11 bases map to TRBD1. Trimming cost V 1 base and J 6 bases; bases outside gene matches: 13. The germline V gene has CDR1 MGHRA and CDR2 YSYEKL. The CDR3 covers 18 residues. CDR3 region: CASSQGGGQGANFNGYTF. DNA for the CDR3: TGCGCCAGCAGCCAAGGCGGCGGACAGGGGGCGAATTTTAATGGCTACACCTTC.

This chain connects TRBV7-9 to TRBJ2-7; D ambiguous. The CDR3 runs 16 residues. Germline assignment: CDR1 SEHNR and CDR2 FQNEAQ (reference sequence). Trimming removed 5 bases from V and 2 bases from J, with 19 bases in between. This chain's CDR3 is CASSPARSRNAYEQYF. CDR3 coding DNA: TGTGCCAGCAGCCCAGCCCGGTCCAGGAATGCCTACGAGCAGTACTTC.